The clone carrying this T cell receptor beta chain came up a few times. The data were taken from a study of blood T cell repertoires in COVID-19. Study-level background: Specimens from acute and convalescent COVID-19 originated in the United States, Italy and Spain.

The CDR3 is 15 amino acids. Looked up from germline, CDR1 is SGDLS and CDR2 is YYNGEE. The V end was cut by 0 bases, the J end by 5 bases, with 13 bases between. Per the study methods: Using reference gene primer amplification, nucleated cell counts were estimated. The repertoire was sequenced with immunoSEQ multiplex PCR; TCRdb's copy has only in-frame clones and lacks some. V, J and clone size derive from that table, while D and trimming were established from the DNA sequence. In the table there are hundreds of thousands of clones, about 85% of which are singletons. This receptor was obtained from an elderly woman with active or convalescent COVID-19. The chain uses TRBV9 and TRBJ2-3; the D is unclear. The sample comprised peripheral blood. This chain's CDR3 is CASSVASRIQDTQYF. CDR3 nucleotides: TGTGCCAGCAGCGTAGCGTCCAGAATACAAGATACGCAGTATTTT.